Below, 31 T cell receptor beta chains from the same sample are listed, as sequenced in a study of glioma-infiltrating T cells after dendritic cell vaccination. The assay was immunoSEQ multiplex PCR, and TCRdb's table has in-frame clones only and misses some. The sample contains over 90,000 clones, roughly 80% of which appear only once. As to time point: after dendritic cell vaccination, including at tumor progression/relapse. The sequencing used blood, collected after dendritic cell vaccination. The receptors were sampled from a human donor with glioblastoma.

The chain employs TRBV10-3 and TRBJ2-7, with TRBD1 matching 8 bases. The CDR3 covers 15 residues. In germline, CDR1 is ENHRY, CDR2 SYGVKD. Trimming took 6 bases from V and 2 from J; bases not matched to a gene: 9. The CDR3: CAISFGQGNPYEQYF. CDR3 bases: TGTGCCATCAGCTTCGGACAGGGAAATCCCTACGAGCAGTACTTC.

The chain carries TRBV7-3 and TRBJ2-7, with 7 bases matching TRBD1. This CDR3 has 18 residues. Per germline, CDR1 SGHTA and CDR2 FQGTGA. J gave up 0 bases and V 5 bases, and 16 bases lay outside the gene matches. The CDR3 nucleotides are TGTGCCAGCAGCCAAAACCCGGACAGGCTACTGAGCTCCTACGAGCAGTACTTC. This encodes CASSQNPDRLLSSYEQYF.

The chain has TRBV18 and TRBJ2-5, with 8 bases lining up with TRBD2. Losses at the gene ends were 6 bases for V and 4 bases for J; bases not matched to a gene: 7. The CDR3 runs 14 residues. Germline V CDR1 and CDR2: KGHSH, LQKENI. The CDR3 DNA is TGTGCCAGCTCTCCGGGACTAGGTGTAGAGACCCAGTACTTC. Its protein is CASSPGLGVETQYF.

The gene calls are TRBV6-1 and TRBJ1-5; D may be TRBD1 (5 bases). Germline CDR1 is MNHNS and CDR2 is SASEGT. V was trimmed by 0 bases and J by 7 bases, leaving 10 bases between them. This CDR3 has 14 residues. The CDR3 coding sequence is TGTGCCAGCAGTGAAGCTTTCGGGGGGCAGCCCCAGCATTTT. Translation gives CASSEAFGGQPQHF.

This chain connects TRBV5-6 to TRBJ1-1; D possibly corresponds to TRBD1 (5 bases). V was clipped by 7 bases and J by 2 bases, with 15 bases between them. CDR1 is SGHDT and CDR2 is YYEEEE in the germline V gene. The CDR3 sequence is 14 residues long. In DNA, the CDR3 is TGTGCCAGCGCCATTAGGGGAATTAACACTGAAGCTTTCTTT. It translates to CASAIRGINTEAFF.

This clone was counted between two and nine times. V and J are TRBV10-3 and TRBJ2-1, with 7 nucleotides matching TRBD1. The germline V gene has CDR1 ENHRY and CDR2 SYGVKD. This CDR3 region has 16 residues. The junction had 13 bases not matched to a gene; V was cut back by 7 bases and J by 4 bases. The CDR3 nucleotides are TGTGCCATCAACAATGCGGACAGACAGGGTTACAATGAGCAGTTCTTC. It specifies CAINNADRQGYNEQFF.

The chain combines TRBV11-2 with TRBJ1-5; D gene uncertain. V lost 3 bases, J lost 3 bases, and 9 bases lay in between. Per the germline V gene, CDR1 is SGHAT and CDR2 is FQNNGV. The CDR3 is made up of 14 amino acids. CDR3 region: CASSFTGNNQPQHF. The DNA of the CDR3 is TGTGCCAGCAGCTTTACGGGTAACAATCAGCCCCAGCATTTT.

The rearrangement links TRBV7-8 to TRBJ1-3, with D maybe TRBD1 (5 bases). Germline lookup yields CDR1 SGHVS and CDR2 FQNEAQ. This CDR3 contains 15 residues. V was clipped by 4 bases and J by 0 bases, with 10 bases between them. CDR3 nucleotides: TGTGCCAGCAGCTCGCGGGGGACCTCTGGAAACACCATATATTTT. Amino acid sequence: CASSSRGTSGNTIYF.

Worth noting for this clone: A junction boundary mismatches the germline segment, possibly from a read error. The genes are TRBV30 and TRBJ1-1; 7 bases are a match to TRBD1. Germline lookup yields CDR1 GTSNPN and CDR2 SVGIG (reference sequence). The CDR3 loop spans 13 amino acids. CDR3 protein: CAGRTGSNTEAFF. CDR3 coding DNA: TGTGCCGGGAGGACAGGCTCCAACACTGAAGCTTTCTTT.

The V gene is TRBV6-5, the J gene TRBJ2-4; TRBD1 aligns across 8 bases. The trim removed 5 bases at V and 9 bases at J, leaving 12 bases unmatched. The germline gives CDR1 MNHEY, CDR2 SVGAGI. The CDR3 runs to 15 residues. The CDR3, as DNA: TGTGCCAGCAGTCAGGGCAGGGGGCAGTTAGGCATTCAGTACTTC. Its translation: CASSQGRGQLGIQYF.

This chain links TRBV7-2 with TRBJ2-5; D perhaps matches TRBD1 (5 bases). The CDR3 length is 16 residues. V dropped 3 bases and J dropped 2 bases, with 16 bases sitting between them. Germline V CDR1 and CDR2: SGHTA, FQGNSA. Here the CDR3 DNA reads TGTGCCAGCAGCTTTTTTGGGCGACAGTTTCAAGAGACCCAGTACTTC. It encodes CASSFFGRQFQETQYF.

The V gene is TRBV2, the J gene TRBJ1-6; 7 bases align to TRBD1. Germline CDR1 is SNHLY and CDR2 is FYNNEI. The CDR3 sequence is 15 residues long. Trimming removed 8 bases from V and 9 bases from J; junction bases left unmatched: 13. As DNA, the CDR3 is TGTGCCAGCTCCACCGAAGGGGGCCAAGGTTCACCCCTCCACTTT. Protein sequence: CASSTEGGQGSPLHF.

This clone showed up just once. The chain links TRBV9 to TRBJ2-5; perhaps TRBD2 as D (6 bases). The germline gives CDR1 SGDLS, CDR2 YYNGEE. The CDR3 loop spans 15 amino acids. Trimming removed 0 bases at V and 4 bases at J, with 13 bases between. In DNA form, the CDR3 reads TGTGCCAGCAGCGTAGGCCCCGCGGGACTAGAGACCCAGTACTTC. Residues: CASSVGPAGLETQYF.

This clone was recorded only once. The rearrangement links TRBV6-6 to TRBJ2-1, with a weak D call TRBD1 (7 bases). The ends were cut back, 6 bases at V and 6 bases at J, with 18 bases in the middle. Germline V gene lookup returns CDR1 MNHNY and CDR2 SVGAGI (reference sequence). The CDR3 has 15 amino acids. CDR3 bases: TGTGCCAGCAGCCCGGGGGACAGCGGAAGCAATGAGCAGTTCTTC. This translates into CASSPGDSGSNEQFF.

This clone occurred a few times. The rearrangement uses TRBV7-3 and TRBJ1-1; D is undetermined. CDR1 and CDR2 from the germline V gene are SGHTA and FQGTGA. Trimming removed 1 base from V and 3 bases from J, with 6 bases in between. The CDR3 is 13 amino acids. CDR3 nucleotides: TGTGCCAGCAGCTTAAGTCGGGACACTGAAGCTTTCTTT. Translating gives CASSLSRDTEAFF.

The rearrangement uses TRBV29-1 and TRBJ1-1, with D tentatively TRBD1 (6 bases). The CDR3 consists of 12 residues. V lost 5 bases, J lost 7 bases, and 14 bases lay in between. Germline V gives CDR1 SQVTM, CDR2 ANQGSEA. The DNA of the CDR3 is TGCAGCGTTATTTGGGGGGGACATGAAGCTTTCTTT. This sequence encodes CSVIWGGHEAFF.

By share, this clone counts as medium-sized. The chain couples TRBV6-1 to TRBJ2-3; TRBD1 agrees at 10 bases. The germline gives CDR1 MNHNS, CDR2 SASEGT. V lost 0 bases and J lost 4; bases outside the gene matches: 4. The CDR3 is 16 residues long. The DNA for the CDR3 is TGTGCCAGCAGTGAAGCCGCGGGACAGGGGTCAGATACGCAGTATTTT. It codes for CASSEAAGQGSDTQYF.

This chain uses TRBV27 with TRBJ2-2; TRBD1 agrees at 11 bases. V lost 2 bases to trimming and J lost 6 bases; unmatched junction nucleotides: 2. The CDR3 contains 15 residues. Germline CDR1 MNHEY, CDR2 SMNVEV (reference sequence). The CDR3 spells CASSLEDRGPGELFF. CDR3 coding DNA: TGTGCCAGCAGTTTAGAGGACAGGGGGCCCGGGGAGCTGTTTTTT.

The rearrangement uses TRBV5-1 and TRBJ2-2; TRBD2 matches 12 bases. Germline CDR1 and CDR2: SGHRS and YFSETQ. The CDR3 sequence is 16 residues long. The V gene end was trimmed by 0 bases and the J gene end by 7 bases; junction bases not matched to a gene: 4. CDR3 nucleotides: TGCGCCAGCAGCTTGGCTAGCGGGGGGGCCGACGGGGAGCTGTTTTTT. Protein product: CASSLASGGADGELFF.

The CDR3 sequence is CASSYSAGTGELFF. CDR3 nucleotide sequence: TGTGCCAGCAGTTACTCGGCAGGAACCGGGGAGCTGTTTTTT. This chain uses TRBV6-6 with TRBJ2-2, with D unresolved. Trimming shortened V by 0 bases and J by 5 bases, and 7 bases separated the two germline ends. The germline CDR1 and CDR2 sequences are MNHNY and SVGAGI (reference sequence). The CDR3 sequence is 14 residues long.

In its sample, this clone was seen many times. The chain employs TRBV10-3 and TRBJ1-4; 7 bases map to TRBD1. Germline CDR1 is ENHRY and CDR2 is SYGVKD. The CDR3 loop spans 15 amino acids. With V trimmed by 4 bases and J by 5 bases, 7 bases remained unmatched. The CDR3 protein is CAISGQTGSNEKLFF. CDR3 in DNA: TGTGCCATCAGTGGCCAGACAGGGTCGAATGAAAAACTGTTTTTT.

The V call is TRBV28, the J call TRBJ1-1; 7 positions match TRBD1. V dropped 8 bases and J dropped 4; count of bases not matched to a gene: 4. This CDR3 has 12 residues. Germline CDR1 MDHEN, CDR2 SYDVKM. The CDR3 sequence is CASRQGGTEAFF. The DNA for the CDR3 is TGTGCCAGCCGACAGGGTGGCACTGAAGCTTTCTTT.

This sequence joins TRBV2 and TRBJ1-2, with 12 bases identical to TRBD1. Germline V gives CDR1 SNHLY, CDR2 FYNNEI. After removal of 6 bases from V and 7 bases from J, the junction contained 12 bases not matched to a gene. The CDR3 is 16 residues long. CDR3 sequence (DNA): TGTGCCAGCAGCCTAAAACGGGGACAGGGGGCATTTGGCTACACCTTC. Encoded protein: CASSLKRGQGAFGYTF. Full variable domain (rest looked up from reference TRBV2 and TRBJ1-2): EPEVTQTPSHQVTQMGQEVILRCVPISNHLYFYWYRQILGQKVEFLVSFYNNEISEKSEIFDDQFSVERPDGSNFTLKIRSTKLEDSAMYFCASSLKRGQGAFGYTFGSGTRLTVV.

This chain joins TRBV7-9 and TRBJ2-1; D is perhaps TRBD1 (5 bases). Trimming left V 1 base short and J 5 bases short, with 12 bases between. The CDR3 covers 15 residues. Germline CDR1 SEHNR, CDR2 FQNEAQ (reference sequence). Written as DNA, the CDR3 is TGTGCCAGCAGCTTAGTGGGGCTGAATAACAATGAGCAGTTCTTC. This gives the protein CASSLVGLNNNEQFF.

The chain couples TRBV28 to TRBJ2-4; TRBD1 might be the D (6 bases). The CDR3 totals 15 residues. CDR1 is MDHEN and CDR2 is SYDVKM in the germline V gene. Between the trimmed V and J ends, which lost 10 bases and 2 bases, there was a span of 18 bases. The CDR3: CATTAAQGSKNIQYF. CDR3 nucleotides: TGTGCCACCACCGCGGCGCAGGGGTCCAAAAACATTCAGTACTTC.

This chain connects TRBV29-1 to TRBJ1-2; D unclear. V shed 3 bases and J shed 3 bases, with 11 bases lying between them. The CDR3 contains 13 residues. In germline, CDR1 is SQVTM, CDR2 ANQGSEA. The CDR3 DNA reads as TGCAGCGTTGAGACTCAGATCTACTATGGCTACACCTTC. Translating it yields CSVETQIYYGYTF. Full variable domain (outside the CDR3, taken from reference TRBV29-1 and TRBJ1-2): SAVISQKPSRDICQRGTSLTIQCQVDSQVTMMFWYRQQPGQSLTLIATANQGSEATYESGFVIDKFPISRPNLTFSTLTVSNMSPEDSSIYLCSVETQIYYGYTFGSGTRLTVV.

The chain uses TRBV7-6 and TRBJ2-1; D is perhaps TRBD1 (5 bases). Germline assignment: CDR1 SGHVS and CDR2 FNYEAQ. This CDR3 is 19 amino acids long. The germline V and J ends were trimmed by 4 bases and 0 bases, with 22 bases remaining between them. The CDR3 DNA sequence: TGTGCCAGCAGCTCACAATCGATATGGGGCTTTAGCTCCTACAATGAGCAGTTCTTC. Residues: CASSSQSIWGFSSYNEQFF.

This clone was seen just once. The chain carries TRBV9 and TRBJ2-2; perhaps TRBD2 as D (5 bases). V was clipped by 1 base and J by 1 base, with 11 bases between them. The CDR3 is 16 residues long. The germline V gene has CDR1 SGDLS and CDR2 YYNGEE. This CDR3 reads CASSVYGELNTGELFF. CDR3 coding DNA: TGTGCCAGCAGCGTATACGGGGAACTGAACACCGGGGAGCTGTTTTTT.

The J gene is TRBJ2-1, the V gene TRBV5-1, with TRBD2 identical over 10 bases. The CDR3 consists of 15 residues. Germline lookup yields CDR1 SGHRS and CDR2 YFSETQ. Unmatched junction bases numbered 5, after V lost 3 bases and J lost 5 bases. The CDR3 spells CASSSGLAENNEQFF. The CDR3 DNA follows: TGCGCCAGCAGCTCTGGACTAGCGGAAAACAATGAGCAGTTCTTC.

This clone was detected only once. The chain joins TRBV5-4 to TRBJ2-1, with 10 bases fitting TRBD2. The germline gives CDR1 SGHNT, CDR2 YYREEE (reference sequence). J was trimmed by 8 bases and V by 4 bases; bases with no gene match: 9. This CDR3 has 15 amino acids. The DNA of the CDR3 is TGTGCCAGCAGCCCTAAGCGGGGGGGCAACTATGAGCAGTTCTTC. Translated: CASSPKRGGNYEQFF.

This clone was counted only a few times. V gene TRBV15 combines with J gene TRBJ2-3; D perhaps matches TRBD1 (6 bases). The V gene's germline CDR1 is LNHNV and CDR2 YYDKDF (reference sequence). CDR3 size: 15 residues. Trimming stripped 1 base from V and 6 bases from J, with 14 bases between. The CDR3 DNA sequence: TGTGCCACCAGCAGAGTCGGGACAAACCCGGATACGCAGTATTTT. Its translation: CATSRVGTNPDTQYF. Variable domain in full (rest from reference TRBV15 and TRBJ2-3): DAMVIQNPRYQVTQFGKPVTLSCSQTLNHNVMYWYQQKSSQAPKLLFHYYDKDFNNEADTPDNFQSRRPNTSFCFLDIRSPGLGDTAMYLCATSRVGTNPDTQYFGPGTRLTVL.